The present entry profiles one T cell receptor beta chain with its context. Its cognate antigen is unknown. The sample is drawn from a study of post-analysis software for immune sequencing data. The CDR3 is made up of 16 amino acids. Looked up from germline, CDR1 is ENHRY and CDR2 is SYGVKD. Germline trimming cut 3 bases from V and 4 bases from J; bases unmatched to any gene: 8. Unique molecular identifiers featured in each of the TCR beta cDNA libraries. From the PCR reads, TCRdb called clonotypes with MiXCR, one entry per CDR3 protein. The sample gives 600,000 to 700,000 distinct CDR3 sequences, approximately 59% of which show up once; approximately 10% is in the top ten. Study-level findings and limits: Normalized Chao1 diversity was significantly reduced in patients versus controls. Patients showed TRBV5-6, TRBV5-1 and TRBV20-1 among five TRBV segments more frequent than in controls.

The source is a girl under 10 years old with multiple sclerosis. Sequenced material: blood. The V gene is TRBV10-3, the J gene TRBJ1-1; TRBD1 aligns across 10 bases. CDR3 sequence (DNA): TGTGCCATCAGTGACCCGGACAGGGGGGAGGGCACTGAAGCTTTCTTT. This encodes CAISDPDRGEGTEAFF.